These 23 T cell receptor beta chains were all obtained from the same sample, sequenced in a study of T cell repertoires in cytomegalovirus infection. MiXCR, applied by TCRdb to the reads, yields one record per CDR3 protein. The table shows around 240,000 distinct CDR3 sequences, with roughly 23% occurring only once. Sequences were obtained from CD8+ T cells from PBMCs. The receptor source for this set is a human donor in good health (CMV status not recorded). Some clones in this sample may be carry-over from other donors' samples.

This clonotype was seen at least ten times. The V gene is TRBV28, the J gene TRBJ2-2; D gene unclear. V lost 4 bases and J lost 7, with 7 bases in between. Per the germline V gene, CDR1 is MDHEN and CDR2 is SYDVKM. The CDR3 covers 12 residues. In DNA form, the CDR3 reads TGTGCCAGCAGTTCCATAAGCGGGGAGCTGTTTTTT. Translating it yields CASSSISGELFF. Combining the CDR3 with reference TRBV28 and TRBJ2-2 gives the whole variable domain DVKVTQSSRYLVKRTGEKVFLECVQDMDHENMFWYRQDPGLGLRLIYFSYDVKMKEKGDIPEGYSVSREKKERFSLILESASTNQTSMYLCASSSISGELFFGEGSRLTVL.

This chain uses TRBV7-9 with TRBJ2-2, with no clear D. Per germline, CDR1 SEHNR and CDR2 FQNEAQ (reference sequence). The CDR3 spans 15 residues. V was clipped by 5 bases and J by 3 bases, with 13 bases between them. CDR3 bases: TGTGCCAGCAGCCCGTCTGGAACATACACCGGGGAGCTGTTTTTT. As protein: CASSPSGTYTGELFF.

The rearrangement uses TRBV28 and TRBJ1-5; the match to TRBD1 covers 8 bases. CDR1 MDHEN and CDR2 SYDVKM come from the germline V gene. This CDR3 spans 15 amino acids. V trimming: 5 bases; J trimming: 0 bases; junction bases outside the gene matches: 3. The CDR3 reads CASSPDRDSNQPQHF. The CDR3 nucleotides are TGTGCCAGCAGTCCGGACAGGGATAGCAATCAGCCCCAGCATTTT.

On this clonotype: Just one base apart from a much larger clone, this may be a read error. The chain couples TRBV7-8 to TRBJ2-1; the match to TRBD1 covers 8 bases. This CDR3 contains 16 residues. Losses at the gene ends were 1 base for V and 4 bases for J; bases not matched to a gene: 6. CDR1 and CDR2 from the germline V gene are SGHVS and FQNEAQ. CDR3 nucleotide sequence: TGTGCCAGCAGCTTAGGTCCCAGGGGGCCTTACAATGAGCAGTTCTTC. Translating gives CASSLGPRGPYNEQFF.

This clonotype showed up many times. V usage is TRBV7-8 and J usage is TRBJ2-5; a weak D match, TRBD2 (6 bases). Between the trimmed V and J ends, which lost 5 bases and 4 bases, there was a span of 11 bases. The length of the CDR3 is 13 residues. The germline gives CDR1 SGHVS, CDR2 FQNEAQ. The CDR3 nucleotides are TGTGCCAGCAGCGACTCCGGGGGAGAGACCCAGTACTTC. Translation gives CASSDSGGETQYF.

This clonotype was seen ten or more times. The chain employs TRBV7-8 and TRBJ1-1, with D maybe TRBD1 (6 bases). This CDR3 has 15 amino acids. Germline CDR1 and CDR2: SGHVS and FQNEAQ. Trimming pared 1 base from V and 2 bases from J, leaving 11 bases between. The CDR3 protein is CASSLVGGPNTEAFF. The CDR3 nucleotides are TGTGCCAGCAGCTTAGTTGGGGGGCCCAACACTGAAGCTTTCTTT.

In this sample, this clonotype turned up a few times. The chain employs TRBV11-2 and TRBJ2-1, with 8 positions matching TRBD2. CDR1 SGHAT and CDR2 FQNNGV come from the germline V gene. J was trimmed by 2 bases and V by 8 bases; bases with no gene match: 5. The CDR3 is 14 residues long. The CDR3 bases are TGTGCCAGCTGTAGCGGGGAGGCCTACAATGAGCAGTTCTTC. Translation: CASCSGEAYNEQFF.

The CDR3: CASSQITSSYNEQFF. The DNA of the CDR3 is TGCGCCAGCAGCCAAATCACGAGCTCCTACAATGAGCAGTTCTTC. The rearrangement joins TRBV4-1 to TRBJ2-1; no firm D call. The CDR3 runs 15 residues. V shed 2 bases and J shed 0 bases, with 8 bases lying between them. The V gene's germline CDR1 is MGHRA and CDR2 YSYEKL.

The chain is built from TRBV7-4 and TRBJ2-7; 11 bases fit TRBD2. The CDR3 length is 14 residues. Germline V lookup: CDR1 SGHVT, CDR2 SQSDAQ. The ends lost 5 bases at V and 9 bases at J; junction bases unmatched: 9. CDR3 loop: CASSPRLAGNGQYF. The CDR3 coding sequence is TGTGCCAGCAGCCCTCGACTAGCGGGGAACGGGCAGTACTTC.

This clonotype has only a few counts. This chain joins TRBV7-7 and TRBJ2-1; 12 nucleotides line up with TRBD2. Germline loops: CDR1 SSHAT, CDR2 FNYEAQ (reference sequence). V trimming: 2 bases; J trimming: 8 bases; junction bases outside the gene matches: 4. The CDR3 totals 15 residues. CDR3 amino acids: CASSLLAGGRHEQFF. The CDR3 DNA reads TGTGCCAGCAGCTTACTAGCGGGGGGGCGTCATGAGCAGTTCTTC.

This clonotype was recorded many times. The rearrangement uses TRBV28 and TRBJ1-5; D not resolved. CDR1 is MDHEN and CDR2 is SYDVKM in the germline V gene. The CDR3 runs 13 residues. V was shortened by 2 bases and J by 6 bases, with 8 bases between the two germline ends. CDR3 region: CASSLGRGQPQHF. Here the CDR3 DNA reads TGTGCCAGCAGTTTAGGCCGCGGTCAGCCCCAGCATTTT.

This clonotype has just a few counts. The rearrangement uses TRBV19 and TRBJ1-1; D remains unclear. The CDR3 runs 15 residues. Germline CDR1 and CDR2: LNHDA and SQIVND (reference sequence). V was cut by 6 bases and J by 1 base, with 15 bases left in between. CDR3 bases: TGTGCCAGTAGGCCCCCGGAGGGTTCGAACACTGAAGCTTTCTTT. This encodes CASRPPEGSNTEAFF.

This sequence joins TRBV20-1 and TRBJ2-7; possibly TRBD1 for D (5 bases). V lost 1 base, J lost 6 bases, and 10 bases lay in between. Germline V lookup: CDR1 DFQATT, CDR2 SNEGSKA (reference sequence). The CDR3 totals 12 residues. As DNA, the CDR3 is TGCAGTGCTAGAGCCCAGGGAAGCGAGCAGTACTTC. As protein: CSARAQGSEQYF.

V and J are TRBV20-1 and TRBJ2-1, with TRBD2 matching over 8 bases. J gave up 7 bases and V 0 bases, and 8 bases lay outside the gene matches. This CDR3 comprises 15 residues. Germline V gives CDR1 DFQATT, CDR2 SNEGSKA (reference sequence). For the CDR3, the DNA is TGCAGTGCTAGAGACCTAGGCGGGGGGTGGAATGAGCAGTTCTTC. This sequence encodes CSARDLGGGWNEQFF.

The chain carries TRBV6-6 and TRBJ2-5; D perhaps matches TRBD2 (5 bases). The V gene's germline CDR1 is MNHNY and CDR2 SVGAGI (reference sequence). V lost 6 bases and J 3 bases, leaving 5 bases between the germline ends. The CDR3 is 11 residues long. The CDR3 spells CASRREETQYF. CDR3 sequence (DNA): TGTGCCAGCAGGAGGGAAGAGACCCAGTACTTC.

The DNA for the CDR3 is TGTGCCAGCAGCTTATGGGGGGCAGGGGGATTCAATGAGCAGTTCTTC. It specifies CASSLWGAGGFNEQFF. The chain employs TRBV7-3 and TRBJ2-1; tentative D call: TRBD1 (7 bases). Between the trimmed V and J ends, which lost 2 bases and 6 bases, there was a span of 17 bases. The CDR3 totals 16 residues. Germline CDR1 SGHTA, CDR2 FQGTGA.

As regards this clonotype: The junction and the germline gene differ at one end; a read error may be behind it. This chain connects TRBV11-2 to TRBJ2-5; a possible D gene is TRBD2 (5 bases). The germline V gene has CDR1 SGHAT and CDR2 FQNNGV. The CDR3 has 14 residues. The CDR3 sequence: CASSLLAQVKTRYF. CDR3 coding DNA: TGTGCCAGCAGCTTACTAGCTCAAGTGAAGACCCGGTACTTC.

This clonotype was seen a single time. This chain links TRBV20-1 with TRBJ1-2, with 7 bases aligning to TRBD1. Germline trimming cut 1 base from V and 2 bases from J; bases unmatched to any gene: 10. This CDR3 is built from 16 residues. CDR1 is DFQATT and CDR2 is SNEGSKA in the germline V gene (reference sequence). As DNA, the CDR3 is TGCAGTGCTAGAGGCCCCGGGACAGAAAAAAACTATGGCTACACCTTC. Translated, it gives CSARGPGTEKNYGYTF.

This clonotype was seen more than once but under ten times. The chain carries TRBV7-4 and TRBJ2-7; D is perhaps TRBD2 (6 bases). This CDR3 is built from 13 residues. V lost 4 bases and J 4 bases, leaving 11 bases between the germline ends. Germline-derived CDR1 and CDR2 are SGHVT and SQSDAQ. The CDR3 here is CASSSGLLYEQYF. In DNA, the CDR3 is TGTGCCAGCAGCTCGGGACTTCTATACGAGCAGTACTTC.

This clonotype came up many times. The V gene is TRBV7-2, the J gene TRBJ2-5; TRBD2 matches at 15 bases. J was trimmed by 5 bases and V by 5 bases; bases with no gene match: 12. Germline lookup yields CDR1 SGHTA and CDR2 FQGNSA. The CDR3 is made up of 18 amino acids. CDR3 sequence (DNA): TGTGCCAGCAGCCGTGACCCGGGACTAGCGGGGGGCTGGGAGACCCAGTACTTC. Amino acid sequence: CASSRDPGLAGGWETQYF.

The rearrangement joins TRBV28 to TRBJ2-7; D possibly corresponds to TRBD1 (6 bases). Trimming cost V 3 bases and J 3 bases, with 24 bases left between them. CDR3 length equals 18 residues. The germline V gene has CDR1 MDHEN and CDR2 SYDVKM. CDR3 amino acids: CASSFGWGTQSKNYEQYF. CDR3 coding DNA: TGTGCCAGCAGTTTCGGTTGGGGGACACAATCGAAAAACTACGAGCAGTACTTC.

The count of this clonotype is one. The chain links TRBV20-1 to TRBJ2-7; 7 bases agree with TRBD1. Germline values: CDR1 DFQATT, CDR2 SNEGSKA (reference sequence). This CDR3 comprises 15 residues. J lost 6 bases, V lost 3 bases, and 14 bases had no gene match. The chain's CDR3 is CSARGTEDPFGEQYF. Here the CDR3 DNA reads TGCAGTGCTAGGGGGACAGAGGACCCCTTCGGCGAGCAGTACTTC.

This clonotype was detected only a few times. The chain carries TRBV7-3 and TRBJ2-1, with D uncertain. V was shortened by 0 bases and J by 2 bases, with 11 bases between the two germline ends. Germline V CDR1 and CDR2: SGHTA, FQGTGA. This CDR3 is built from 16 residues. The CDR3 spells CASSLTWHGTYNEQFF. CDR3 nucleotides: TGTGCCAGCAGCTTAACGTGGCACGGAACCTACAATGAGCAGTTCTTC.